This T cell receptor beta chain stems from a study of cytomegalovirus exposure and HLA in healthy donors. A multiplex PCR was run with 60 Vbeta primers and 13 Jbeta primers. The table came from immunoSEQ multiplex PCR; TCRdb's copy has only in-frame clones and leaves some out. This table holds about 150,000 clones, roughly two thirds found once. Each donor was healthy, and each was a bone marrow donor. Notes on the study in general: CMV serostatus was the sole immune exposure information available. At a 0.05 false discovery rate, a later analysis found about 17,000 TCR beta sequences to be associated with HLA alleles.

With regard to this clone: The antigen is not known. The same CDR3 also results from other DNA sequences found in this sample.

The clonotype originates from a woman aged 18-29 years in good health and CMV-seropositive. Specimen: PBMCs.

CDR3 sequence: CASSSGGSGYTF. In nucleotides, the CDR3 is TGTGCCAGCAGCTCGGGGGGTTCTGGCTACACCTTC. The chain carries TRBV13 and TRBJ1-2, with D possibly being TRBD1 (5 bases). CDR1 is PRHDT and CDR2 is FYEKMQ in the germline V gene (reference sequence). The CDR3 consists of 12 residues. V shed 4 bases and J shed 7 bases, with 10 bases lying between them.